The 6 T cell receptor beta chains listed next were all sequenced from one sample in a study of cytomegalovirus exposure and HLA in healthy donors. Only in-frame clones appear in the TCRdb table, and some are missing; sequencing was by immunoSEQ multiplex PCR. The sample yields approximately 140,000 clones, 85% to 90% seen once. The sample was PBMCs. These receptors came from a woman younger than 30 in good health and CMV-seropositive.

The gene calls are TRBV30 and TRBJ2-2; 7 bases are a match to TRBD1. The germline CDR1 and CDR2 sequences are GTSNPN and SVGIG (reference sequence). The V and J ends lost 3 bases and 5 bases, in that order; junction bases with no gene match: 9. The CDR3 is 15 amino acids. Here the CDR3 DNA reads TGTGCCTGGAGCCGACAGGGAGCTGGTACCGGGGAGCTGTTTTTT. It yields the protein CAWSRQGAGTGELFF.

The chain combines TRBV6-5 with TRBJ1-6; a weak D match, TRBD1 (6 bases). Germline CDR1 is MNHEY and CDR2 is SVGAGI. The CDR3 is made up of 14 amino acids. V gave up 6 bases and J gave up 9 bases, with 15 bases separating them. This chain's CDR3 is CASSHREASSPLHF. DNA for the CDR3: TGTGCCAGCAGCCACAGGGAAGCCAGTTCACCCCTCCACTTT.

A single count supports this clone. Its ends do not fully match the called genes, so a read error is possible. The genes are TRBV7-7 and TRBJ2-1, with TRBD2 matching 7 bases. The CDR3 length is 16 residues. CDR1 SSHAT and CDR2 FNYEAQ come from the germline V gene (reference sequence). CDR3: CASSPSSGLSYNEQFF. CDR3 nucleotide sequence: TGTGCTAGCAGCCCATCTAGCGGCCTCTCCTACAATGAGCAGTTCTTC.

V usage is TRBV7-9 and J usage is TRBJ2-2; D may be TRBD1 (6 bases). The CDR3 runs to 17 residues. Trimming took 2 bases from V and 6 from J, leaving 19 bases between them. CDR1 is SEHNR and CDR2 is FQNEAQ in the germline V gene (reference sequence). The CDR3 reads CASSLLSGTLNPGELFF. The CDR3 coding sequence is TGTGCCAGCAGCTTATTGTCCGGGACATTAAACCCCGGGGAGCTGTTTTTT. Full variable domain (remainder filled in from reference TRBV7-9 and TRBJ2-2): DTGVSQNPRHKITKRGQNVTFRCDPISEHNRLYWYRQTLGQGPEFLTYFQNEAQLEKSRLLSDRFSAERPKGSFSTLEIQRTEQGDSAMYLCASSLLSGTLNPGELFFGEGSRLTVL.

The chain links TRBV5-6 to TRBJ2-2; 12 bases are shared with TRBD2. V lost 2 bases to trimming and J lost 6 bases; unmatched junction nucleotides: 2. Germline V CDR1 and CDR2: SGHDT, YYEEEE. The CDR3 runs to 15 residues. The CDR3 protein is CASSLLAGGPGELFF. The CDR3 region has the DNA TGTGCCAGCAGCTTACTAGCGGGGGGACCCGGGGAGCTGTTTTTT.

V is TRBV18 and J is TRBJ1-1; unclear D gene. This CDR3 spans 12 amino acids. Germline-derived CDR1 and CDR2 are KGHSH and LQKENI. Trimming cost V 5 bases and J 9 bases, with 13 bases left between them. CDR3 in amino acids: CASSYQRAQAFF. The CDR3 coding sequence is TGTGCCAGCTCATATCAGCGGGCACAAGCTTTCTTT.